These T cell receptor beta chains were read from a single sample in a study of shared clonotypes between healthy human individuals. The table came from immunoSEQ multiplex PCR; TCRdb's copy has only in-frame clones and leaves some out. The sample lists roughly 2 million clones, over 85% occurring once. The sequencing sample was made of naive CD4+ T cells sorted from blood. The source is a man aged 18 to 30 in good health. The CDR3 runs from the conserved cysteine through the conserved F or W. A D gene is named only where the DNA matches it firmly. Part of the rows lack a size; the others show once, few, many or a class for expanded clones.

j_call clone_size d_call v_call cdr3_aa cdr3_nt
TRBJ1-5 . . TRBV6-1 CASSQYSNQPQHF TGTGCCAGCAGTCAGTATAGCAATCAGCCCCAGCATTTT
TRBJ2-3 . . TRBV2 CASRKQSTSTDTQYF TGTGCCAGCAGAAAACAGTCTACTAGCACAGATACGCAGTATTTT
TRBJ1-5 few TRBD1 TRBV30 CAWSTQGAQPQHF TGTGCCTGGAGTACACAGGGGGCTCAGCCCCAGCATTTT
TRBJ2-7 . . TRBV29-1 CSVTPRFSYEQYF TGCAGCGTTACGCCCCGGTTCTCCTACGAGCAGTACTTC
TRBJ2-2 . . TRBV5-1 CASSLLGSGLNTGELFF TGCGCCAGCAGCTTGTTAGGCAGTGGATTGAACACCGGGGAGCTGTTTTTT
TRBJ2-2 . . TRBV29-1 CSAILGTSNTGELFF TGCAGCGCAATCCTCGGGACATCTAACACCGGGGAGCTGTTTTTT
TRBJ2-1 . . TRBV6-5 CASSLAMGAQLEQFF TGTGCCAGCAGTCTCGCGATGGGGGCCCAATTGGAGCAGTTCTTC
TRBJ2-5 . . TRBV9 CASSVDPRRETQYF TGTGCCAGCAGCGTAGACCCCCGGAGGGAGACCCAGTACTTC
TRBJ1-2 . TRBD1 TRBV7-2 CASSLAWDRPNYGYTF TGTGCCAGCAGCTTAGCCTGGGACAGGCCTAACTATGGCTACACCTTC
TRBJ2-3 . TRBD2 TRBV4-1 CASSQDLTSGTDTQYF TGCGCCAGCAGCCAAGATCTGACTAGCGGCACAGATACGCAGTATTTT
TRBJ1-4 . . TRBV6-5 CASSYSPQGREKLFF TGTGCCAGCAGTTACTCCCCGCAGGGTAGAGAAAAACTGTTTTTT
TRBJ2-7 . . TRBV29-1 CSVSPSSYEQYF TGCAGCGTGAGTCCATCCTCCTACGAGCAGTACTTC
TRBJ1-3 . . TRBV6-6 CALRGGPGGNTIYF TGTGCCCTCCGGGGGGGGCCGGGCGGAAACACCATATATTTT
TRBJ2-5 . TRBD2 TRBV19 CASSMTSGGRETQYF TGTGCCAGTAGTATGACTAGCGGGGGCCGAGAGACCCAGTACTTC
TRBJ1-1 . . TRBV6-1 CASNRGSAEAFF TGTGCCAGCAATAGGGGTAGCGCTGAAGCTTTCTTT
TRBJ1-1 . . TRBV7-9 CASSFFQGNRAFF TGTGCCAGCAGCTTTTTCCAGGGAAATCGCGCTTTCTTT
TRBJ2-7 . TRBD1 TRBV10-3 CAISESDRRGKGEQYF TGTGCCATCAGTGAGTCGGACCGCAGGGGGAAAGGCGAGCAGTACTTC
TRBJ2-7 . . TRBV4-1 CASSQGGRGAYEQYF TGCGCCAGCAGCCAAGGAGGCCGCGGAGCCTACGAGCAGTACTTC
TRBJ1-1 . TRBD1 TRBV10-3 CAISEGRTGANTEAFF TGTGCCATCAGTGAAGGCAGAACAGGGGCGAACACTGAAGCTTTCTTT
TRBJ1-2 . . TRBV10-2 CASGDQGGPGYTF TGCGCCAGCGGGGACCAGGGCGGACCTGGCTACACCTTC
TRBJ1-2 . . TRBV7-2 CASSLDLWEPYGYTF TGTGCCAGCAGCTTAGATCTCTGGGAACCCTATGGCTACACCTTC
TRBJ2-7 . TRBD1 TRBV7-2 CASSSGQQAYEQYF TGTGCCAGCAGCTCGGGACAGCAAGCCTACGAGCAGTACTTC
TRBJ2-1 . . TRBV4-1 CASSQMDQYNEQFF TGCGCCAGCAGCCAAATGGACCAATACAATGAGCAGTTCTTC
TRBJ2-6 . . TRBV5-1 CASSPEAGGANVLTF TGCGCCAGCAGCCCCGAGGCGGGAGGGGCCAACGTCCTGACTTTC
TRBJ2-1 . . TRBV2 CASGVVAYNEQFF TGTGCCAGCGGGGTAGTGGCCTACAATGAGCAGTTCTTC
TRBJ2-3 few . TRBV5-5 CASSFVPQSNTDTQYF TGTGCCAGCAGCTTTGTTCCTCAGTCGAACACAGATACGCAGTATTTT
TRBJ1-1 . . TRBV6-1 CASSVDRNTEAFF TGTGCCAGCAGTGTTGACAGGAACACTGAAGCTTTCTTT
TRBJ2-5 once TRBD2 TRBV2 CASTTLGLQETQYF TGTGCCAGCACGACCTTGGGACTACAAGAGACCCAGTACTTC
TRBJ1-1 . . TRBV6-1 CASSEMYSGTTEAFF TGTGCCAGCAGTGAGATGTATTCCGGTACCACTGAAGCTTTCTTT
TRBJ1-6 . . TRBV30 CAWSSGYPGDGSPLHF TGTGCCTGGAGTTCCGGTTACCCAGGGGATGGATCACCCCTCCACTTT
TRBJ1-6 . TRBD1 TRBV2 CASSERGQGAAPLHF TGTGCCAGCAGTGAAAGGGGACAGGGGGCTGCACCCCTCCACTTT
TRBJ1-3 . . TRBV7-9 CASRRTGSGNTIYF TGTGCCAGCAGGCGCACTGGCTCTGGAAACACCATATATTTT
TRBJ2-7 . . TRBV7-2 CASSLVYEQYF TGTGCCAGCAGCTTAGTTTACGAGCAGTACTTC
TRBJ1-6 . TRBD1 TRBV5-1 CASSLSGQGTVGSPLHF TGCGCCAGCAGCTTGTCGGGACAGGGTACAGTAGGTTCACCCCTCCACTTT
TRBJ2-3 . TRBD2 TRBV5-1 CASSSRTSGGDTDTQYF TGCGCCAGCAGCTCCCGGACTAGCGGGGGGGACACAGATACGCAGTATTTT
TRBJ2-1 . . TRBV29-1 CSVGGAGGYNEQFF TGCAGCGTTGGAGGGGCGGGCGGGTACAATGAGCAGTTCTTC
TRBJ1-5 . . TRBV19 CASSIDQGQPQHF TGTGCCAGTAGTATAGATCAAGGGCAGCCCCAGCATTTT
TRBJ1-1 . . TRBV25-1 CASTLGNTEAFF TGTGCCAGCACCCTTGGTAACACTGAAGCTTTCTTT
TRBJ2-3 . TRBD2 TRBV12-5 CASGLGLAGADTQYF TGTGCTAGTGGTTTGGGACTAGCGGGCGCAGATACGCAGTATTTT
TRBJ2-1 . . TRBV30 CASAVSSYNEQFF TGTGCCTCCGCAGTTAGCTCCTACAATGAGCAGTTCTTC
TRBJ2-2 . TRBD2 TRBV13 CASSLVRGLAGTGELFF TGTGCCAGCAGCTTAGTACGGGGACTAGCGGGGACCGGGGAGCTGTTTTTT
TRBJ2-7 . TRBD2 TRBV18 CASSPGTTSYEQYF TGTGCCAGCTCACCAGGGACTACCTCCTACGAGCAGTACTTC
TRBJ1-2 . . TRBV30 CAWTGLGVRANYGYTF TGTGCCTGGACAGGGTTAGGGGTTAGGGCTAACTATGGCTACACCTTC
TRBJ2-7 . TRBD2 TRBV7-8 CASSFLAGGRSEQYF TGTGCCAGCTCCTTCCTAGCGGGAGGTAGGAGCGAGCAGTACTTC
TRBJ1-6 . . TRBV30 CAWSTVNSPLHF TGTGCCTGGAGTACAGTTAATTCACCCCTCCACTTT
TRBJ2-7 . . TRBV5-1 CASSLELVGYEQYF TGCGCCAGCAGCTTGGAGCTAGTAGGGTACGAGCAGTACTTC
TRBJ2-1 . TRBD2 TRBV2 CASSFLAERPYNEQFF TGTGCCAGCAGTTTCCTAGCGGAGAGGCCCTACAATGAGCAGTTCTTC
TRBJ2-1 . . TRBV18 CASSVLISGTSYNEQFF TGTGCCAGCTCAGTCCTGATCTCGGGGACTTCCTACAATGAGCAGTTCTTC
TRBJ2-3 . . TRBV7-2 CASSSRDTQYF TGTGCCAGCAGCTCGCGGGATACGCAGTATTTT
TRBJ2-3 . . TRBV4-1 CASSHLGQSTRDTQYF TGCGCCAGCAGCCATCTAGGACAGAGTACGAGAGATACGCAGTATTTT
TRBJ2-4 . TRBD2 TRBV9 CASSVGAAGGNENIQYF TGTGCCAGCAGCGTAGGTGCAGCGGGGGGCAACGAAAACATTCAGTACTTC
TRBJ2-3 . TRBD2 TRBV9 CASSPSGGAIDTQYF TGTGCCAGCAGTCCTAGCGGGGGGGCGATAGATACGCAGTATTTT
TRBJ1-6 . . TRBV15 CATSREGLLRNNSPLHF TGTGCCACCAGCAGAGAAGGGCTTCTTCGGAATAATTCACCCCTCCACTTT
TRBJ2-2 . . TRBV6-5 CASSHRVSGTGELFF TGTGCCAGCAGTCACAGGGTTTCGGGCACCGGGGAGCTGTTTTTT
TRBJ1-1 . TRBD1 TRBV4-2 CASSAWDRENTEAFF TGTGCCAGCAGCGCCTGGGACAGGGAAAACACTGAAGCTTTCTTT